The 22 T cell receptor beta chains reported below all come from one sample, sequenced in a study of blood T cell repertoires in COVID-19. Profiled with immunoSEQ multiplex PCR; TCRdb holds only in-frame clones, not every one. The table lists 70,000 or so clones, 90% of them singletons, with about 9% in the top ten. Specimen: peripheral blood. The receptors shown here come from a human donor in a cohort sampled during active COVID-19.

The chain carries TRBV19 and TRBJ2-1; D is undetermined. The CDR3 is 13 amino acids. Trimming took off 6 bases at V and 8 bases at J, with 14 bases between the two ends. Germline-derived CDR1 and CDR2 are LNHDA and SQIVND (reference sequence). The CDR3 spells CASSKLDRDEQFF. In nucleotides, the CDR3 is TGTGCCAGTAGCAAGCTAGATCGGGATGAGCAGTTCTTC.

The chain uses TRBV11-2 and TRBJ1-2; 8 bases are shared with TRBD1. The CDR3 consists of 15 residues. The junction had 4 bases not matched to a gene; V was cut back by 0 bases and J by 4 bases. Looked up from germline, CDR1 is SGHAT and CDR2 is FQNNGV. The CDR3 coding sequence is TGTGCCAGCAGCTTAGAGGCAGGGGGCGCCTATGGCTACACCTTC. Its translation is CASSLEAGGAYGYTF.

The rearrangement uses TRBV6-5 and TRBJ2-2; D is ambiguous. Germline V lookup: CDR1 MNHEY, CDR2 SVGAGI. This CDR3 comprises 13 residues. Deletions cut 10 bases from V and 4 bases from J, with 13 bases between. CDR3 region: CATNPRSTGELFF. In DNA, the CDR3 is TGTGCCACCAACCCCCGGAGCACCGGGGAGCTGTTTTTT.

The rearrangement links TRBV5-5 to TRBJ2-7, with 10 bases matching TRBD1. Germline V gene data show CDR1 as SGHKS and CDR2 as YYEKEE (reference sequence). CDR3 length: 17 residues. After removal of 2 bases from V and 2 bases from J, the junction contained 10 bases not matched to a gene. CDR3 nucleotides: TGTGCCAGCAGCTTCATCCCGGGACAGGGGTCCGCCTACGAGCAGTACTTC. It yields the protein CASSFIPGQGSAYEQYF.

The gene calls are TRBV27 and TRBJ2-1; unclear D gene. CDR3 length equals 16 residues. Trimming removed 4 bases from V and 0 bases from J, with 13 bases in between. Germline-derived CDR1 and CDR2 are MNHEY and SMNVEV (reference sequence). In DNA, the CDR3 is TGTGCCAGCAGTTCCCCTGCGGCAAGCTCCTACAATGAGCAGTTCTTC. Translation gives CASSSPAASSYNEQFF.

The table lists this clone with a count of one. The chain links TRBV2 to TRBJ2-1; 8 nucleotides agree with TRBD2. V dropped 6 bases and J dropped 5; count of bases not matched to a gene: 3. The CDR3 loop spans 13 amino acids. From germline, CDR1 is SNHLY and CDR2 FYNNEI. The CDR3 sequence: CASRAGVHNEQFF. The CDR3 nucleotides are TGTGCCAGCAGAGCGGGAGTTCACAATGAGCAGTTCTTC.

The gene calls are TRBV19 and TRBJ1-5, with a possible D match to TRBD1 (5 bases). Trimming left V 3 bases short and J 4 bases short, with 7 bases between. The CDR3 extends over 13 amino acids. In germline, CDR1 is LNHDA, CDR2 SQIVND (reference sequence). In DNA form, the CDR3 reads TGTGCCAGTAGTATTAAGGGGAATCAGCCCCAGCATTTT. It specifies CASSIKGNQPQHF.

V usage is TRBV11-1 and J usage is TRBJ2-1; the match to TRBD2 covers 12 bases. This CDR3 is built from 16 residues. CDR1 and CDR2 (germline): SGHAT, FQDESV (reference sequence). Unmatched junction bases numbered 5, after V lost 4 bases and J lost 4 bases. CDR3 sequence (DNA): TGTGCCAGCAGCTCCCCCGGACTAGCGGGATACAATGAGCAGTTCTTC. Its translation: CASSSPGLAGYNEQFF.

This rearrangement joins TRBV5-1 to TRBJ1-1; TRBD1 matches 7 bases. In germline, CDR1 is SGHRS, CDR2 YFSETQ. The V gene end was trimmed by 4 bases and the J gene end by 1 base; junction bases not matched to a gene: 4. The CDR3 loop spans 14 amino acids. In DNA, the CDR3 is TGCGCCAGCAGCGTAAGACAGGGGAACACTGAAGCTTTCTTT. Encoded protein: CASSVRQGNTEAFF.

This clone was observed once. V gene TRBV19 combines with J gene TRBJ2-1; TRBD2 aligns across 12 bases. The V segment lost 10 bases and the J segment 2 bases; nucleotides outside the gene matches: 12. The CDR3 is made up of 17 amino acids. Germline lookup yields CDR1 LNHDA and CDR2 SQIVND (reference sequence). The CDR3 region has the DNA TGTGCCACCCTCAGGACTAGCGGGAAAGGGGCCTACAATGAGCAGTTCTTC. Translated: CATLRTSGKGAYNEQFF.

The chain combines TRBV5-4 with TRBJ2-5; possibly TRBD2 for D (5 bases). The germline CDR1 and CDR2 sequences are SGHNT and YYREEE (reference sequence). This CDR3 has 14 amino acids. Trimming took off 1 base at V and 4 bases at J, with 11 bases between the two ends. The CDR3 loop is CASSLKLAGETQYF. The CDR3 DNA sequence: TGTGCCAGCAGCTTGAAGTTGGCGGGAGAGACCCAGTACTTC. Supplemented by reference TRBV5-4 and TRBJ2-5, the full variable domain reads ETGVTQSPTHLIKTRGQQVTLRCSSQSGHNTVSWYQQALGQGPQFIFQYYREEENGRGNFPPRFSGLQFPNYSSELNVNALELDDSALYLCASSLKLAGETQYFGPGTRLLVL.

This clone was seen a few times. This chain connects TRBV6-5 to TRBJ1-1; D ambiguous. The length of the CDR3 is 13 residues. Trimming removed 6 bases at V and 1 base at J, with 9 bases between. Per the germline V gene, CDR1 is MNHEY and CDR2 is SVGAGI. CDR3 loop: CASRITRNTEAFF. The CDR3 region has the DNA TGTGCCAGCAGAATTACAAGGAACACTGAAGCTTTCTTT.

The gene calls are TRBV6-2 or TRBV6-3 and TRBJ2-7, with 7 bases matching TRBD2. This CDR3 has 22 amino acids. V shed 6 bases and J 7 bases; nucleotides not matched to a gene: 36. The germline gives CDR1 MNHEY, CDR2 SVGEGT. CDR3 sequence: CASSRSTTCGWGGSRVLKEQYF. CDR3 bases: TGTGCCAGCAGCCGTAGTACGACTTGCGGGTGGGGGGGGTCGAGGGTACTTAAAGAGCAGTACTTC.

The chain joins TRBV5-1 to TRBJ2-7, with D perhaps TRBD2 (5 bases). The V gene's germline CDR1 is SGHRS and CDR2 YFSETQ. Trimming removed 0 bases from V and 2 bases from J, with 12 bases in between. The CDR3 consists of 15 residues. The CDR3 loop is CASSLGGLTTYEQYF. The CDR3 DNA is TGCGCCAGCAGCTTGGGAGGGCTTACCACCTACGAGCAGTACTTC. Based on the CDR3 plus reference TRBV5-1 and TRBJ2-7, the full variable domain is KAGVTQTPRYLIKTRGQQVTLSCSPISGHRSVSWYQQTPGQGLQFLFEYFSETQRNKGNFPGRFSGRQFSNSRSEMNVSTLELGDSALYLCASSLGGLTTYEQYFGPGTRLTVT.

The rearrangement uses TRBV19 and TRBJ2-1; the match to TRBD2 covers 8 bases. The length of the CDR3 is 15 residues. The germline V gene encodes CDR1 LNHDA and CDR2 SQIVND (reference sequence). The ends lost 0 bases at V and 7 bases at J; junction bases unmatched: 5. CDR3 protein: CASSIETSAINEQFF. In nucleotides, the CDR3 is TGTGCCAGTAGTATAGAGACTAGCGCCATAAATGAGCAGTTCTTC.

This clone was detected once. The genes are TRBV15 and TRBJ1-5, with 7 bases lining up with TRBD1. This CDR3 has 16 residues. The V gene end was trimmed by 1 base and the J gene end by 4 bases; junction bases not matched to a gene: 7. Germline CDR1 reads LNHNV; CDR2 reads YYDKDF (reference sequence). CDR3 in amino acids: CATSRGRPGQNQPQHF. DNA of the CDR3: TGTGCCACCAGCAGAGGTCGTCCGGGACAGAATCAGCCCCAGCATTTT.

This CDR3 reads CASSLVTDRGRLAKNIQYF. The CDR3 nucleotides are TGTGCCAGCAGCTTGGTAACGGACAGGGGAAGATTAGCCAAAAACATTCAGTACTTC. The chain couples TRBV5-5 to TRBJ2-4, with TRBD1 matching over 9 bases. In germline, CDR1 is SGHKS, CDR2 YYEKEE (reference sequence). Trimming at V came to 0 bases and at J to 0 bases, leaving 10 bases not matched to a gene. This CDR3 region has 19 residues. Looking up the rest from reference TRBV5-5 and TRBJ2-4 gives the full variable domain: DAGVTQSPTHLIKTRGQQVTLRCSPISGHKSVSWYQQVLGQGPQFIFQYYEKEERGRGNFPDRFSARQFPNYSSELNVNALLLGDSALYLCASSLVTDRGRLAKNIQYFGAGTRLSVL.

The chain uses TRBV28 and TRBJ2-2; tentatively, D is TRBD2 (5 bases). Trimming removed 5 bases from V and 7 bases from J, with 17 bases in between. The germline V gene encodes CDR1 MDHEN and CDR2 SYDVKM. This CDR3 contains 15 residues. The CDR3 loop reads CASSLWTGKGGELFF. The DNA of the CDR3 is TGTGCCAGCAGTCTTTGGACTGGAAAAGGCGGGGAGCTGTTTTTT.

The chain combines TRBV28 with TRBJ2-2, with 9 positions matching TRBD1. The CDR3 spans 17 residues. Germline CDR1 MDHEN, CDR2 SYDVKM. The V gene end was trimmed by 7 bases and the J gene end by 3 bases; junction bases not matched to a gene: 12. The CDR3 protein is CASISTPGQGHTGELFF. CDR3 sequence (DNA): TGTGCCAGCATCTCCACACCGGGACAGGGTCACACCGGGGAGCTGTTTTTT. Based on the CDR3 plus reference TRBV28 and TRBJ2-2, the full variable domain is DVKVTQSSRYLVKRTGEKVFLECVQDMDHENMFWYRQDPGLGLRLIYFSYDVKMKEKGDIPEGYSVSREKKERFSLILESASTNQTSMYLCASISTPGQGHTGELFFGEGSRLTVL.

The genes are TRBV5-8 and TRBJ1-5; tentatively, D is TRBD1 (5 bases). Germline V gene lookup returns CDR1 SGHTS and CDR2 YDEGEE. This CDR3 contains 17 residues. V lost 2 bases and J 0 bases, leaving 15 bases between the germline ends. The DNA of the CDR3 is TGTGCCAGCAGCTTTCGAACAGGATCGGATAGCAATCAGCCCCAGCATTTT. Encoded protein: CASSFRTGSDSNQPQHF. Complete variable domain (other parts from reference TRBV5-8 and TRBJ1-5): EAGVTQSPTHLIKTRGQQATLRCSPISGHTSVYWYQQALGLGLQFLLWYDEGEERNRGNFPPRFSGRQFPNYSSELNVNALELEDSALYLCASSFRTGSDSNQPQHFGDGTRLSIL.

The CDR3 here is CASTGTGADTQYF. CDR3 sequence (DNA): TGTGCCAGCACCGGGACAGGGGCAGATACGCAGTATTTT. The chain has TRBV5-4 and TRBJ2-3, with 10 bases that match TRBD1. The ends lost 6 bases at V and 4 bases at J; junction bases unmatched: 2. In germline, CDR1 is SGHNT, CDR2 YYREEE (reference sequence). The CDR3 loop spans 13 amino acids.

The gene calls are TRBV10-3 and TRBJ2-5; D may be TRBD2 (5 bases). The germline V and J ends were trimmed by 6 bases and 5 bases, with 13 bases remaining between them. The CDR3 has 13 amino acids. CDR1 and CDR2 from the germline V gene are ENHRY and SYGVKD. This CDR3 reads CAISELVVETQYF. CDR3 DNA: TGTGCCATCAGCGAACTAGTAGTGGAGACCCAGTACTTC.